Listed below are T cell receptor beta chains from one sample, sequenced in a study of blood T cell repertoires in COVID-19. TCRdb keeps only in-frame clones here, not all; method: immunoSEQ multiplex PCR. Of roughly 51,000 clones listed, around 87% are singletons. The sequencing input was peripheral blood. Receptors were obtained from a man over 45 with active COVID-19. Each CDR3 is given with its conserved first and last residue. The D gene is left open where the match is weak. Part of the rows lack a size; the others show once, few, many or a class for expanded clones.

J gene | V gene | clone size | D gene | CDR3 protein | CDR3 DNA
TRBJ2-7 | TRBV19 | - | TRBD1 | CASSPGRQGALYEQYF | TGTGCCAGTAGTCCAGGCCGACAGGGGGCTTTATACGAGCAGTACTTC
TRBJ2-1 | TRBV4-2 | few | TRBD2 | CASSQRTSGNPNEQFF | TGTGCCAGCAGCCAACGGACTAGCGGGAATCCCAATGAGCAGTTCTTC
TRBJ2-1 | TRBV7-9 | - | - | CASSLAQAAIEQFF | TGTGCCAGCAGCTTAGCTCAGGCTGCAATTGAGCAGTTCTTC
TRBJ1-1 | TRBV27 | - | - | CASRKTGSNTEAFF | TGTGCCAGCAGAAAGACAGGAAGTAACACTGAAGCTTTCTTT
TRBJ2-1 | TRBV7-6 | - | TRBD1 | CASSLGAGGINEQFF | TGTGCCAGCAGCTTAGGGGCAGGGGGCATCAATGAGCAGTTCTTC
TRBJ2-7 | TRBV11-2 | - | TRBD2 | CASSITGGVVDEQYF | TGTGCCAGCAGCATCACCGGGGGGGTGGTCGACGAGCAGTACTTC
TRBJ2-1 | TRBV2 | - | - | CASSRESGNEQFF | TGTGCCAGCAGTCGGGAGTCCGGGAATGAGCAGTTCTTC
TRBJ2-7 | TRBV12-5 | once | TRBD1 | CASGLTRTGGFYEQYF | TGTGCTAGTGGCCTTACCCGGACAGGGGGATTCTACGAGCAGTACTTC
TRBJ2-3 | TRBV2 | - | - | CASSGGHSTDTQYF | TGTGCCAGCAGTGGGGGCCACAGTACAGATACGCAGTATTTT
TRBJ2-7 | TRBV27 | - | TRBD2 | CASSFGLAVTYEQYF | TGTGCCAGCAGTTTCGGACTAGCGGTTACCTACGAGCAGTACTTC
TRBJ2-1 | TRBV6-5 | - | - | CASTPVAGNNEQFF | TGTGCCAGCACCCCAGTGGCAGGGAACAATGAGCAGTTCTTC
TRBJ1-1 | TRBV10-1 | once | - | CASSPDWNTEAFF | TGCGCCAGCAGTCCCGACTGGAACACTGAAGCTTTCTTT
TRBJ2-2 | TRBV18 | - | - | CASSPGFRQGGTGELFF | TGTGCCAGCTCACCAGGGTTCCGCCAGGGAGGCACCGGGGAGCTGTTTTTT
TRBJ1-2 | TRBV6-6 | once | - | CASSYDRINYGYTF | TGTGCCAGCAGTTACGACAGAATTAACTATGGCTACACCTTC
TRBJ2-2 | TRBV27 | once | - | CASRRGRDRNTGELFF | TGTGCCAGTCGGAGGGGGCGGGACCGGAACACCGGGGAGCTGTTTTTT
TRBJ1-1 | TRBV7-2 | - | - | CASSVGRGNTEAFF | TGTGCCAGCAGCGTCGGAAGGGGGAACACTGAAGCTTTCTTT
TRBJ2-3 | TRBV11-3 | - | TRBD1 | CASSFWQGAHTQYF | TGTGCCAGCAGCTTTTGGCAGGGGGCGCATACGCAGTATTTT
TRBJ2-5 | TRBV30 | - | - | CAQVGPWEETQYF | TGTGCCCAAGTAGGGCCGTGGGAGGAGACCCAGTACTTC
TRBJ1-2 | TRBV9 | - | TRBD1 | CASSVGDRGMNYGYTF | TGTGCCAGCAGCGTCGGGGACAGGGGAATGAACTATGGCTACACCTTC
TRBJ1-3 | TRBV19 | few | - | CASSMDRPPGNTIYF | TGTGCCAGTAGCATGGACAGACCTCCTGGAAACACCATATATTTT
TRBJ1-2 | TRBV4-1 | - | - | CASSQEIWTTNYGYTF | TGCGCCAGCAGCCAAGAAATCTGGACAACAAACTATGGCTACACCTTC
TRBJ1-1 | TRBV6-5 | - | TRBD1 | CASSNRDRGGAFF | TGTGCCAGCAGTAACCGGGACAGGGGGGGAGCTTTCTTT
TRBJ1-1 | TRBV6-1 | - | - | CASSDTLPARTEAFF | TGTGCCAGCAGTGACACCCTCCCTGCGAGGACTGAAGCTTTCTTT
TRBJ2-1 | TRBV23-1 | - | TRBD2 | CASSRVGLAERNEQFF | TGCGCCAGCAGTCGTGTCGGACTAGCGGAGAGGAATGAGCAGTTCTTC
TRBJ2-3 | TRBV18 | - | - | CASSPTRGTSWNADTQYF | TGTGCCAGCTCACCGACCCGGGGGACTTCTTGGAACGCAGATACGCAGTATTTT
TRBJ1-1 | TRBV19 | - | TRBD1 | CASSTWTGGTEAFF | TGTGCCAGTAGTACCTGGACAGGGGGGACTGAAGCTTTCTTT
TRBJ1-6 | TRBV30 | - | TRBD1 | CAWASGGSYNSPLHF | TGTGCCTGGGCCTCAGGGGGCTCCTATAATTCACCCCTCCACTTT
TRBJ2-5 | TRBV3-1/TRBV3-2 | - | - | CASSQDGGETQYF | TGTGCCAGCAGCCAAGATGGTGGCGAGACCCAGTACTTC
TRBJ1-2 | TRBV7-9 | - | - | CASSSLEMDSDYGYTF | TGTGCCAGCAGCTCCCTGGAGATGGACAGTGACTATGGCTACACCTTC
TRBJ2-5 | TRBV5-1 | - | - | CASSRFLARETQYF | TGCGCCAGCAGCCGGTTTCTAGCGCGGGAGACCCAGTACTTC
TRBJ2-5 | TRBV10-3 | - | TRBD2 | CASGTSGTQETQYF | TGTGCCAGCGGGACTAGCGGGACCCAAGAGACCCAGTACTTC
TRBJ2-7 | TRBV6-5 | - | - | CASRLTYEQYF | TGTGCCAGCAGGCTAACCTACGAGCAGTACTTC
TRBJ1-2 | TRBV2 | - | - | CASRRAGNYGYTF | TGTGCCAGCAGGAGGGCCGGAAACTATGGCTACACCTTC
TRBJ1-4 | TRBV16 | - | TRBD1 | CASSQRDRGYEKLFF | TGTGCCAGCAGCCAGAGGGACAGGGGATACGAAAAACTGTTTTTT
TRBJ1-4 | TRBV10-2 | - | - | CASKGTGPNEKLFF | TGCGCCAGCAAGGGGACTGGACCTAATGAAAAACTGTTTTTT
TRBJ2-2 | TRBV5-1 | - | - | CASSPRRTLTTGELFF | TGCGCCAGCAGCCCCCGCCGGACACTAACAACCGGGGAGCTGTTTTTT
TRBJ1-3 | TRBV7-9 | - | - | CASSPLTGRNTIYF | TGTGCCAGCAGCCCCCTCACAGGTAGAAACACCATATATTTT
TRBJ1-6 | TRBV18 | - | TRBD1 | CASSPLEQGVRSPLHF | TGTGCCAGCTCACCCTTGGAGCAGGGGGTAAGATCACCCCTCCACTTT
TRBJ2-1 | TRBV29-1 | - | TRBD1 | CSMRQGGNEQFF | TGCAGCATGAGACAGGGGGGAAATGAGCAGTTCTTC
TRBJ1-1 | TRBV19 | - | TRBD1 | CASSTRQGRNTEAFF | TGTGCCAGTAGTACCCGACAGGGGAGGAACACTGAAGCTTTCTTT
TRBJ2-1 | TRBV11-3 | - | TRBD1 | CASSSGQGGYNEQFF | TGTGCCAGCAGCTCGGGACAGGGTGGCTACAATGAGCAGTTCTTC